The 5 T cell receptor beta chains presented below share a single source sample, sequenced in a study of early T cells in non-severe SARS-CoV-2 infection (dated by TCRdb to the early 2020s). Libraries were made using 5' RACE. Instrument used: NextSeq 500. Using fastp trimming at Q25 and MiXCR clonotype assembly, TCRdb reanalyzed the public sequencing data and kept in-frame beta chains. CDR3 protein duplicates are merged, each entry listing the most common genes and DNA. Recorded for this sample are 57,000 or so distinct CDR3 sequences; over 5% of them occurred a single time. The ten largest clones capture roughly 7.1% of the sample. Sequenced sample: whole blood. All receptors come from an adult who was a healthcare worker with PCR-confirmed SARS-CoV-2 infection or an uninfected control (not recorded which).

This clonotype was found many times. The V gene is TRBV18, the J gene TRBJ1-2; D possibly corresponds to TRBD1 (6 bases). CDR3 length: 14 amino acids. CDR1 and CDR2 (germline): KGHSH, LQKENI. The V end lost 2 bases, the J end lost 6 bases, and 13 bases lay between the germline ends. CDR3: CASSPTTDSHGYTF. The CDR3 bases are TGTGCCAGCTCACCAACGACGGACAGTCATGGCTACACCTTC.

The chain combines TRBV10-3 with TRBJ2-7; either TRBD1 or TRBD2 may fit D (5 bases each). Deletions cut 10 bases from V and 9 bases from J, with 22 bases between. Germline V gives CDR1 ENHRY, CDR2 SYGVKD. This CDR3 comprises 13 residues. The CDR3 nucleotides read TGTGCCACTGGGATGTTCGGGGACCTTCGGCAGTACTTC. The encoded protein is CATGMFGDLRQYF.

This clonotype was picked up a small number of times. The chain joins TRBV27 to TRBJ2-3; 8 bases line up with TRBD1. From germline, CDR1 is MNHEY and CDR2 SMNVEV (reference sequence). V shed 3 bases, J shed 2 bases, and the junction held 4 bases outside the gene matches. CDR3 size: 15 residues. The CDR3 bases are TGTGCCAGCAGTTTCGGGGACAGGACCACAGATACGCAGTATTTT. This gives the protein CASSFGDRTTDTQYF.

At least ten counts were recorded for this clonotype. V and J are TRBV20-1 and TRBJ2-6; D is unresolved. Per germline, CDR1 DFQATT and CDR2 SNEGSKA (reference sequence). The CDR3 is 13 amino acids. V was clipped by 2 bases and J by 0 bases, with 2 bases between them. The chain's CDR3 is CSARHSGANVLTF. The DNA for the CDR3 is TGCAGTGCTAGACACTCTGGGGCCAACGTCCTGACTTTC.

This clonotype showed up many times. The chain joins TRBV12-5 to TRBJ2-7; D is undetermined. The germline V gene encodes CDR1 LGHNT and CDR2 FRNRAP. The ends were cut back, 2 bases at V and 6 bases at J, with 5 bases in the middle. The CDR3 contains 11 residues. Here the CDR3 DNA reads TGTGCTAGTGGTTTGCGGCGCGAGCAGTACTTC. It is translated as CASGLRREQYF.